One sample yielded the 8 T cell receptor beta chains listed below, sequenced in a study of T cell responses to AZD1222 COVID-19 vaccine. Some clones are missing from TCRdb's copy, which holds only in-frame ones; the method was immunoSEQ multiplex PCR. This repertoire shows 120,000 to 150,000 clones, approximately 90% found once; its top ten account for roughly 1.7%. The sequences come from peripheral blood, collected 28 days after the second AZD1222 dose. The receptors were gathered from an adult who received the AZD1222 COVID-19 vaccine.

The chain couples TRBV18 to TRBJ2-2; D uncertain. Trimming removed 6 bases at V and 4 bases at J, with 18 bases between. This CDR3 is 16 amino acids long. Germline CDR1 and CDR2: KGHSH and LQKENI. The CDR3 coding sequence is TGTGCCAGCTCCTCCTCTTCCTCGTTGGGCACCGGGGAGCTGTTTTTT. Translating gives CASSSSSSLGTGELFF.

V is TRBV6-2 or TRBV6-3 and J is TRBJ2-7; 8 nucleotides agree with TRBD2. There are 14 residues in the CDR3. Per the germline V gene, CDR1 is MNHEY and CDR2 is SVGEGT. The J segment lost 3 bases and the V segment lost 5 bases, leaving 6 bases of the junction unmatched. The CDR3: CASSSGRSRYEQYF. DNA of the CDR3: TGTGCCAGCAGTAGCGGGAGATCCCGCTACGAGCAGTACTTC.

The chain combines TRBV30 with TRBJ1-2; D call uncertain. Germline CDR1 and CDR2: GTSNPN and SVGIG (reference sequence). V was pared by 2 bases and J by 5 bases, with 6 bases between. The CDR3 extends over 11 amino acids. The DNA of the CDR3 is TGTGCCTGGAGTCGGGGATATGGCTACACCTTC. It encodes CAWSRGYGYTF.

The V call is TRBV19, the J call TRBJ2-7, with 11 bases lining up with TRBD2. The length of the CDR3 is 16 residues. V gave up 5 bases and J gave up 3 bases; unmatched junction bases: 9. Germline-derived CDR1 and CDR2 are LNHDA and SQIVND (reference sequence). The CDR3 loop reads CASSSRTSGHYYEQYF. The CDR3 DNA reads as TGTGCCAGTAGTTCCAGGACTAGCGGGCACTACTACGAGCAGTACTTC.

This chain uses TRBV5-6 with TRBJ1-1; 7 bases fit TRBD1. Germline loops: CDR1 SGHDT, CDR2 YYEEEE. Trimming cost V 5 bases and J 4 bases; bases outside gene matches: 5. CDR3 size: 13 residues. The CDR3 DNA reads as TGTGCCAGCAGAAGACAGGGAGGCACTGAAGCTTTCTTT. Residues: CASRRQGGTEAFF.

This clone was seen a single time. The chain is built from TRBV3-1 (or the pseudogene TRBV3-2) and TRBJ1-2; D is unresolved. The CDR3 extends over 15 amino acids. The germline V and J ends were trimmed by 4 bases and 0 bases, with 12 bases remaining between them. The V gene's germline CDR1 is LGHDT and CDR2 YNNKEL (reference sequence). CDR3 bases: TGTGCCAGCAGCCTCCAACTGGTAGCTAACTATGGCTACACCTTC. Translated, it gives CASSLQLVANYGYTF.

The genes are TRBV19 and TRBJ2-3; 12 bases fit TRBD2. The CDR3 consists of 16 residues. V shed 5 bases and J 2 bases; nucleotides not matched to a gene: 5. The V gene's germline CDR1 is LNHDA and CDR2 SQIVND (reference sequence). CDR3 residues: CASSSSGRVFTDTQYF. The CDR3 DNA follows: TGTGCCAGTAGTTCTAGCGGGAGGGTTTTCACAGATACGCAGTATTTT. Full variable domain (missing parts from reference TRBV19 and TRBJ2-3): DGGITQSPKYLFRKEGQNVTLSCEQNLNHDAMYWYRQDPGQGLRLIYYSQIVNDFQKGDIAEGYSVSREKKESFPLTVTSAQKNPTAFYLCASSSSGRVFTDTQYFGPGTRLTVL.

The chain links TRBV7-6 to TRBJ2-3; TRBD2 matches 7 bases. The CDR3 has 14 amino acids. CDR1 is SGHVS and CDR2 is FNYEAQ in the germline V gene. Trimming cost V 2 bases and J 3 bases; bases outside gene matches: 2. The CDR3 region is CASSLQGGTDTQYF. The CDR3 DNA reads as TGTGCCAGCAGCTTACAGGGAGGGACAGATACGCAGTATTTT.